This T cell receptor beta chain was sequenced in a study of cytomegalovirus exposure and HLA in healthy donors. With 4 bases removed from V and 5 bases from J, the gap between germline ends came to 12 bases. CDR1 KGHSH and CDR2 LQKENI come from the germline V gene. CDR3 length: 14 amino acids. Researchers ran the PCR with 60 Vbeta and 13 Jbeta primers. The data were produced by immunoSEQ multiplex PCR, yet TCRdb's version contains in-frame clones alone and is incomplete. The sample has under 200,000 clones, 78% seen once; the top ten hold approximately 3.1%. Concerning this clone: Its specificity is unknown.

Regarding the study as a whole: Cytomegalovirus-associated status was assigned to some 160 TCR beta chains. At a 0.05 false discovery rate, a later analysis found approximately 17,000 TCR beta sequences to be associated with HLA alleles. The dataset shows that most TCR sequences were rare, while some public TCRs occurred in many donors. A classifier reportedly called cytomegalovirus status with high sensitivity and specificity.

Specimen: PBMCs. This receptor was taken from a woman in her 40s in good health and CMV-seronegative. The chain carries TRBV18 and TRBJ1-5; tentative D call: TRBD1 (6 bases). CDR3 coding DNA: TGTGCCAGCTCACAGGGACAACAAGATCAGCCCCAGCATTTT. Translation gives CASSQGQQDQPQHF.